Listed below are T cell receptor beta chains from one sample, sequenced in a study of identical twins. TCRdb re-called the 5' RACE reads with MiXCR, one entry per CDR3 protein. The sample contains around 240,000 distinct CDR3 sequences, approximately 7% of which appear only once. The same data also contributed to another study, on yellow fever vaccine responses in identical twins.

Sequences were obtained from memory (CD45RO+) T cells sorted from blood. These receptors all come from a young woman in good health. Each CDR3 is given with its conserved first and last residue. Fields, in order: V gene, clone size, J gene, D gene, CDR3 protein, CDR3 DNA. A D gene is named only where the DNA matches it firmly. Clone size is given for some rows only: seen once, a few or many times, or a class if the clone is expanded.

TRBV7-8	-	TRBJ2-5	-	CASILGWADKETQYF	TGTGCCAGCATCTTGGGATGGGCCGACAAAGAGACCCAGTACTTC
TRBV20-1	-	TRBJ2-2	TRBD2	CSARGTSGGALPRELFF	TGCAGTGCTAGAGGGACTAGCGGGGGGGCATTGCCGAGGGAGCTGTTTTTT
TRBV21-1	many	TRBJ2-2	-	CASSPYTGELFF	TGTGCCAGCAGCCCGTACACCGGGGAGCTGTTTTTT
TRBV11-2	few	TRBJ1-2	-	CASTKGGGYTF	TGTGCCAGCACCAAGGGCGGTGGCTACACCTTC
TRBV6-1	many	TRBJ2-2	TRBD1	CASSRLRTGRDTGELFF	TGTGCCAGCAGCCGTCTCCGGACAGGCCGAGACACCGGGGAGCTGTTTTTT
TRBV20-1	few	TRBJ2-2	-	CSVNLDSNTGELFF	TGCAGTGTTAATCTGGACTCGAACACCGGGGAGCTGTTTTTT
TRBV2	-	TRBJ2-1	TRBD1	CASSYRTGINEQFF	TGTGCCAGCAGTTACCGGACAGGGATTAATGAGCAGTTCTTC
TRBV28	few	TRBJ2-4	-	CASSLVRGDIQYF	TGTGCCAGCAGTTTGGTCCGGGGAGACATTCAGTACTTC
TRBV28	few	TRBJ1-2	-	CATIGGGTYGYTF	TGTGCCACCATTGGAGGGGGGACCTATGGCTACACCTTC
TRBV20-1	few	TRBJ1-2	-	CSAKPGLTNYGYTF	TGCAGTGCTAAACCGGGACTCACAAACTATGGCTACACCTTC
TRBV28	many	TRBJ1-6	-	CASRRGRYNSPLHF	TGTGCCAGCAGGAGGGGCAGGTATAATTCACCCCTCCACTTT
TRBV5-1	many	TRBJ2-1	TRBD2	CASSLQSGRDNEQFF	TGCGCCAGCAGCTTGCAAAGCGGGAGGGACAATGAGCAGTTCTTC
TRBV7-9	-	TRBJ2-3	TRBD1	CASRRDRGTDTQYF	TGTGCCAGCAGACGTGACAGGGGCACAGATACGCAGTATTTT
TRBV6-1	-	TRBJ2-2	-	CASSGRGVANTGELFF	TGTGCCAGCAGTGGCAGGGGAGTAGCGAACACCGGGGAGCTGTTTTTT
TRBV24-1	many	TRBJ2-2	TRBD1	CATSDSPGQGERSNTGELFF	TGTGCCACCAGTGATTCCCCGGGACAGGGCGAAAGATCGAACACCGGGGAGCTGTTTTTT
TRBV5-1	many	TRBJ2-1	TRBD1	CASRGTGGSYNEQFF	TGCGCCAGCAGGGGGACAGGGGGCTCCTACAATGAGCAGTTCTTC
TRBV20-1	-	TRBJ2-7	TRBD1	CSARDGQGKYEQYF	TGCAGTGCTAGAGACGGACAGGGAAAATACGAGCAGTACTTC
TRBV5-1	many	TRBJ2-3	-	CASSLASRGDTQYF	TGCGCCAGCAGCTTGGCCAGTCGGGGGGATACGCAGTATTTT
TRBV20-1	-	TRBJ2-7	TRBD2	CSARTSGMRYEQYF	TGCAGTGCTAGGACTAGCGGGATGAGGTACGAGCAGTACTTC
TRBV5-1	many	TRBJ1-5	TRBD1	CASSDGQGDQPQHF	TGCGCCAGCAGCGACGGACAGGGGGATCAGCCCCAGCATTTT
TRBV27	-	TRBJ1-1	-	CASHPGQLLMNTEAFF	TGTGCCAGCCACCCCGGACAGCTACTCATGAACACTGAAGCTTTCTTT
TRBV19	few	TRBJ1-5	TRBD1	CASSSQDRGSNQPQHF	TGTGCCAGTAGTTCCCAGGACAGGGGAAGCAATCAGCCCCAGCATTTT
TRBV7-9	-	TRBJ1-6	-	CASSSGRYNSPLHF	TGTGCCAGCAGCTCGGGCCGGTATAATTCACCCCTCCACTTT
TRBV19	many	TRBJ1-2	-	CASTNPSGGGYGYTF	TGTGCCAGTACCAACCCTAGCGGAGGCGGCTATGGCTACACCTTC
TRBV12-3/TRBV12-4	-	TRBJ2-1	TRBD2	CASSPGTSGIPLRSYNEQFF	TGTGCCAGCAGTCCTGGGACTAGCGGGATTCCCCTGAGGTCCTACAATGAGCAGTTCTTC
TRBV6-5	many	TRBJ1-6	-	CASSHADSENSPLHF	TGTGCCAGCAGTCACGCCGACAGCGAAAATTCACCCCTCCACTTT
TRBV11-3	few	TRBJ2-1	TRBD1	CASSLVDRVKWGYNEQFF	TGTGCCAGCAGCTTAGTTGACAGGGTGAAGTGGGGTTACAATGAGCAGTTCTTC
TRBV6-2/TRBV6-3	-	TRBJ1-2	-	CASSYSIGQVNYGYTF	TGTGCCAGCAGTTACTCAATCGGTCAGGTGAACTATGGCTACACCTTC
TRBV15	many	TRBJ2-2	-	CATSRGFTTRDGGDPGELFF	TGTGCCACCAGCAGGGGGTTCACTACGCGGGATGGTGGGGATCCCGGGGAGCTGTTTTTT